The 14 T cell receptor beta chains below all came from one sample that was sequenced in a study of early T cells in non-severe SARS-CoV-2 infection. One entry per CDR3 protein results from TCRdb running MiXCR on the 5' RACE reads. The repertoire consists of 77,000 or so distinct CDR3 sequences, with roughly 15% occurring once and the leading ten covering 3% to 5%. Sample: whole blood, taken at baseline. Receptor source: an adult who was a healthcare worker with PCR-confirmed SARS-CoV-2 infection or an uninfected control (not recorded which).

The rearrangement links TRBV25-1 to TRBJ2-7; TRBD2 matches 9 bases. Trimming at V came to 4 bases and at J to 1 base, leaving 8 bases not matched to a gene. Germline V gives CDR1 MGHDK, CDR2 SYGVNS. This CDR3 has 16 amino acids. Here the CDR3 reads CASSGSSGALSYEQYF. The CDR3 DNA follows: TGTGCCAGCAGTGGTTCTAGCGGGGCTTTATCCTACGAGCAGTACTTC.

CDR3 nucleotide sequence: TGTGCCAGCTCACCACTAACTAATGAAAAACTGTTTTTT. It is translated as CASSPLTNEKLFF. The rearrangement links TRBV18 to TRBJ1-4; no firm D call. The CDR3 is made up of 13 amino acids. V was clipped by 1 base and J by 1 base, with 1 base between them. Germline CDR1 and CDR2: KGHSH and LQKENI.

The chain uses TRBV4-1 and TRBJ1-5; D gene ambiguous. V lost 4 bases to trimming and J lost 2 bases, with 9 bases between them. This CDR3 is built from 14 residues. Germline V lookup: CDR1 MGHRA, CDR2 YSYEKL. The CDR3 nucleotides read TGCGCCAGCAGCCCCAGCCCCCGCAATCAGCCCCAGCATTTT. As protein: CASSPSPRNQPQHF.

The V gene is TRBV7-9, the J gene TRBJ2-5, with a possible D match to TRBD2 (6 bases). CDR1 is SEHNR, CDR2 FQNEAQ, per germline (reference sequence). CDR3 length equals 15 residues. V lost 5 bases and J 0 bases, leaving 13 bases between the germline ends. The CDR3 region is CASSPPGGYQETQYF. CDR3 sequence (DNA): TGTGCCAGCAGCCCCCCTGGGGGGTACCAAGAGACCCAGTACTTC.

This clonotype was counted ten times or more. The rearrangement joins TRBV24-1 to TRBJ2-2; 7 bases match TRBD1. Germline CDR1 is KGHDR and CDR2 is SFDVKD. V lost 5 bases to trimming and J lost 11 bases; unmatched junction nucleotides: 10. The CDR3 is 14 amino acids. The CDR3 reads CATSGGTAPRELFF. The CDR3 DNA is TGTGCCACCAGTGGGGGGACAGCCCCCCGAGAGCTGTTTTTT.

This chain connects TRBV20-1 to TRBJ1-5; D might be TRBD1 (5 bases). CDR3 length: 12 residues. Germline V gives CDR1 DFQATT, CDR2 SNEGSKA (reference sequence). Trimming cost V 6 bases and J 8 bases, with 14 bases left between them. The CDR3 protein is CSARAAREPQHF. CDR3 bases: TGCAGTGCCAGGGCAGCCCGGGAGCCCCAGCATTTT.

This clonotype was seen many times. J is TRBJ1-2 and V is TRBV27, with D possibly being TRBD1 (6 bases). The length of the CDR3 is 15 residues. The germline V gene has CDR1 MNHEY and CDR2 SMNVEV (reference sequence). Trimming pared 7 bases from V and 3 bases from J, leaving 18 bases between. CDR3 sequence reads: CASTPGPGGYYGYTF. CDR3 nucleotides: TGTGCCAGCACCCCAGGTCCGGGGGGCTACTATGGCTACACCTTC.

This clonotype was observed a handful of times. CDR3 protein: CASRVRDRGSYEQYF. The CDR3 DNA reads TGTGCCAGCAGGGTACGGGACAGGGGATCCTACGAGCAGTACTTC. The V call is TRBV7-2, the J call TRBJ2-7; 10 nucleotides agree with TRBD1. V lost 6 bases and J lost 1; bases outside the gene matches: 6. CDR1 and CDR2 (germline): SGHTA, FQGNSA. The CDR3 sequence is 15 residues long.

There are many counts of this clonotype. CDR3 coding DNA: TGTGCCAGCAGTGTATCAGCGGGAGGGGGAAATGAGCAGTTCTTC. It codes for CASSVSAGGGNEQFF. The chain has TRBV6-2 or TRBV6-3 and TRBJ2-1, with 10 positions matching TRBD2. The germline gives CDR1 MNHEY, CDR2 SVGEGT. The junction had 8 bases not matched to a gene; V was cut back by 5 bases and J by 7 bases. The CDR3 extends over 15 amino acids.

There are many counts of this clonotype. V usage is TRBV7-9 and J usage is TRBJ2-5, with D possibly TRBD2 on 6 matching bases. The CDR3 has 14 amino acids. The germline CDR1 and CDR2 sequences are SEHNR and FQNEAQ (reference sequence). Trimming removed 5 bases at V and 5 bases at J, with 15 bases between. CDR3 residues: CASSPGVRGETQYF. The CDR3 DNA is TGTGCCAGCAGCCCGGGGGTGCGAGGGGAGACCCAGTACTTC.

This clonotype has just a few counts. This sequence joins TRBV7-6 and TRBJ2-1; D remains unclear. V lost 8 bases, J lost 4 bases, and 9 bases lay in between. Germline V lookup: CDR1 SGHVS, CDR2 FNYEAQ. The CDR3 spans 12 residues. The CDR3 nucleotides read TGTGCCAGCGGAGACTTTTACAATGAGCAGTTCTTC. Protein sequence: CASGDFYNEQFF.

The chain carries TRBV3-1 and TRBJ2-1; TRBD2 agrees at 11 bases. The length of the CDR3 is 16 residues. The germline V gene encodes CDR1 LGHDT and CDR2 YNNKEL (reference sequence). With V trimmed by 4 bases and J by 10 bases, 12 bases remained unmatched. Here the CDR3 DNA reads TGTGCCAGCAGCCCTCGGGGGACTAGCGGAGTAGGGGAGCAGTTCTTC. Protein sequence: CASSPRGTSGVGEQFF.

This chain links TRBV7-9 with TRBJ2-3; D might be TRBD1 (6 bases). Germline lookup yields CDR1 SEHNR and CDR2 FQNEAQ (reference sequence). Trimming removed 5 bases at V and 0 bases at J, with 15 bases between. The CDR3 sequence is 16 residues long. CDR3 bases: TGTGCCAGCAGCCGTTCCGGACAGCGTAGCACAGATACGCAGTATTTT. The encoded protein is CASSRSGQRSTDTQYF.

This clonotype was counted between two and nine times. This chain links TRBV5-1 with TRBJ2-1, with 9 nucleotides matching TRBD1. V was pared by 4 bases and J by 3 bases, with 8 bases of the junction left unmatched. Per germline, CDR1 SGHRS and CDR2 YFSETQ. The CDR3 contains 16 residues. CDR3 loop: CASSPSLGQGYNEQFF. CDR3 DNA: TGCGCCAGCAGCCCCTCCCTGGGACAGGGCTACAATGAGCAGTTCTTC.